The 13 T cell receptor beta chains presented below share a single source sample, sequenced in a study of T cells in Graves' hyperthyroidism and ophthalmopathy. TCR beta CDR3 regions were amplified from RNA transcripts. First-round RT-PCR targeting the TCR CDR3 was performed with the HTBI primer set. TCRdb passed the multiplex PCR reads through MiXCR, listing each CDR3 protein once. The sample yields around 760,000 distinct CDR3 sequences, 30% to 40% seen once. The sequenced sample was blood. These receptors were collected from a woman aged 40 to 55 with Graves' hyperthyroidism.

V is TRBV12-5 and J is TRBJ1-1; weak D call: TRBD1 (6 bases). Germline CDR1 reads LGHNT; CDR2 reads FRNRAP. The germline V and J ends were trimmed by 4 bases and 6 bases, with 21 bases remaining between them. The CDR3 contains 16 residues. This CDR3 reads CASGSLRGYFISEAFF. The CDR3 DNA reads as TGTGCTAGTGGTTCGCTCAGGGGATATTTTATATCTGAAGCTTTCTTT.

The rearrangement joins TRBV7-6 to TRBJ2-5, with D possibly being TRBD2 (5 bases). Germline V CDR1 and CDR2: SGHVS, FNYEAQ. The V end lost 2 bases, the J end lost 2 bases, and 12 bases lay between the germline ends. This CDR3 has 15 residues. In DNA form, the CDR3 reads TGTGCCAGCAGCTTACCCCCCCCGGGACAAGAGACCCAGTACTTC. It yields the protein CASSLPPPGQETQYF.

J is TRBJ1-4 and V is TRBV3-1; no firm D call. Between the trimmed V and J ends, which lost 1 base and 8 bases, there was a span of 8 bases. CDR1 LGHDT and CDR2 YNNKEL come from the germline V gene (reference sequence). The CDR3 runs 13 residues. CDR3 in DNA: TGTGCCAGCAGCCAAGGCGTAAAAGAAAAACTGTTTTTT. Translation gives CASSQGVKEKLFF.

V gene TRBV6-6 combines with J gene TRBJ1-3; possibly TRBD1 for D (6 bases). CDR1 MNHNY and CDR2 SVGAGI come from the germline V gene (reference sequence). V shed 5 bases and J shed 2 bases, with 13 bases lying between them. The CDR3 sequence is 15 residues long. The CDR3: CASSRDRSTGNTIYF. Written as DNA, the CDR3 is TGTGCCAGCAGTCGCGACAGGTCTACTGGAAACACCATATATTTT.

On this clonotype itself: A much larger clone sits a single nucleotide away, making a read error possible. This chain joins TRBV5-1 and TRBJ1-1; possible D gene TRBD1, 5 bases. The germline CDR1 and CDR2 sequences are SGHRS and YFSETQ. This CDR3 comprises 13 residues. The CDR3 spells CTSSLSGTTEAFF. DNA of the CDR3: TGCACCAGCAGCTTGTCCGGGACTACTGAAGCTTTCTTT.

Of note for this clonotype: A read error may explain this, as a much larger clone is one base away. The J gene is TRBJ2-7, the V gene TRBV2; D perhaps matches TRBD2 (6 bases). The CDR3 has 14 residues. CDR1 and CDR2 (germline): SNHLY, FYNNEI. CDR3 protein: CASRPGTLGDEQHF. The CDR3 nucleotides are TGTGCCAGTAGACCCGGGACTCTCGGAGACGAGCAGCACTTC.

This clonotype was seen only once. The DNA is omitted, as the CDR3 cannot be located on it reliably, and the CDR3 follows TCRdb's listing. The CDR3 is CASSPQGTPGSCFF. The chain recombines TRBV5-1 with TRBJ2-2. The V gene's germline CDR1 is SGHRS and CDR2 YFSETQ. The CDR3 totals 14 residues, both ends included.

In this sample, this clonotype turned up many times. The rearrangement uses TRBV6-6 and TRBJ1-1; a weak D match, TRBD1 (5 bases). This CDR3 has 13 residues. Germline CDR1 reads MNHNY; CDR2 reads SVGAGI (reference sequence). V was cut by 4 bases and J by 8 bases, with 14 bases left in between. In nucleotides, the CDR3 is TGTGCCAGCAGTTGGGACCTTCCCGAGGAAGCTTTCTTT. Translated: CASSWDLPEEAFF.

This clonotype came up once. J is TRBJ2-5 and V is TRBV5-1, with 8 nucleotides matching TRBD2. Per germline, CDR1 SGHRS and CDR2 YFSETQ. The CDR3 has 16 residues. The J segment lost 2 bases and the V segment lost 4 bases, leaving 10 bases of the junction unmatched. The CDR3 protein is CASSAGGSALQETQYF. The CDR3 DNA reads TGCGCCAGCAGCGCGGGGGGATCAGCCTTACAAGAGACCCAGTACTTC.

The rearrangement links TRBV7-2 to TRBJ2-5, with unresolved D. The CDR3 totals 14 residues. V lost 9 bases and J 3 bases, leaving 17 bases between the germline ends. Looked up from germline, CDR1 is SGHTA and CDR2 is FQGNSA. Here the CDR3 DNA reads TGTGCCAGTAGTACCAGTTCGGCCGAAGAGACCCAGTACTTC. Amino acids: CASSTSSAEETQYF.

This chain uses TRBV20-1 with TRBJ2-7; D perhaps matches TRBD2 (6 bases). Germline V gene data show CDR1 as DFQATT and CDR2 as SNEGSKA (reference sequence). V was shortened by 6 bases and J by 2 bases, with 20 bases between the two germline ends. This CDR3 has 15 amino acids. The CDR3 sequence: CSARTDGRRTYEQYF. The CDR3, as DNA: TGCAGTGCCAGAACCGACGGGAGAAGGACCTACGAGCAGTACTTC.

This clonotype has at least ten counts. V is TRBV6-5 and J is TRBJ1-1; TRBD1 matches 7 bases. The CDR3 runs to 15 residues. V lost 5 bases and J lost 11; bases outside the gene matches: 17. Germline assignment: CDR1 MNHEY and CDR2 SVGAGI. CDR3 nucleotides: TGTGCCAGCAGTAGACAGGGTTTCGATCGTCTCGGCGCTTTCTTT. Protein sequence: CASSRQGFDRLGAFF.

This clonotype has more than one count but fewer than ten. The rearrangement uses TRBV20-1 and TRBJ1-2; possible D gene TRBD1, 5 bases. Germline V gene lookup returns CDR1 DFQATT and CDR2 SNEGSKA (reference sequence). V was clipped by 6 bases and J by 3 bases, with 14 bases between them. This CDR3 comprises 13 residues. Here the CDR3 reads CSASTGWDYGYTF. The CDR3 DNA is TGCAGTGCGAGTACAGGTTGGGACTATGGCTACACCTTC.